These T cell receptor beta chains were read from a single sample in a study of regulatory T cells in long-lasting Graves disease. TCRdb re-analysed the multiplex PCR reads in MiXCR, keeping a single row per CDR3 protein. The sample includes approximately 500,000 distinct CDR3 sequences, around a fifth seen only once; the top ten take 7% to 9%. This specimen consisted of peripheral blood mononuclear cells (PBMCs), obtained when the disease was refractory, from a patient treated with antithyroid drugs. These receptors were taken from a female donor with Graves disease. Both conserved end residues are part of each CDR3. D genes are given only for firm matches. Only part of the rows carry a size: once, few, many, or a class if the clone is expanded.

d_gene	j_gene	v_gene	abundance	CDR3aa	CDR3nt
TRBD2	TRBJ2-7	TRBV19	few	CASSIVTAGEQYF	TGTGCCAGTAGTATAGTCACAGCGGGAGAGCAGTACTTC
TRBD2	TRBJ2-2	TRBV7-3	few	CASSLTSGYTGELFF	TGTGCCAGCAGCTTGACTAGCGGATACACCGGGGAGCTGTTTTTT
TRBD1	TRBJ2-7	TRBV14	few	CASSQGTGLPYEQYF	TGTGCCAGCAGCCAGGGGACAGGGTTACCCTACGAGCAGTACTTC
-	TRBJ2-5	TRBV12-3/TRBV12-4	few	CASSLSEGATSETQYF	TGTGCCAGCAGTTTATCAGAGGGGGCGACTAGTGAGACCCAGTACTTC
TRBD2	TRBJ2-1	TRBV28	-	CASSFLAGGTEQFF	TGTGCCAGCAGCTTCTTAGCGGGAGGTACTGAGCAGTTCTTC
-	TRBJ2-4	TRBV7-6	-	CASSEPDIGAGGKNIQYF	TGTGCCAGCAGCGAACCTGACATAGGGGCAGGTGGCAAAAACATTCAGTACTTC
TRBD1	TRBJ2-6	TRBV6-7	-	CASSYDREGANVLTF	TGTGCCAGCAGTTATGACAGGGAAGGGGCCAACGTCCTGACTTTC
TRBD1	TRBJ2-7	TRBV28	many	CASSLTGPTYEQYF	TGTGCCAGCAGTTTGACAGGGCCAACCTACGAGCAGTACTTC
TRBD1	TRBJ1-5	TRBV24-1	many	CATSESDRDSNQPQHF	TGTGCCACCAGTGAATCGGACAGGGATAGCAATCAGCCCCAGCATTTT
-	TRBJ2-7	TRBV7-2	-	CASSLGGGAIYEQYF	TGTGCCAGCAGCCTGGGAGGGGGGGCCATCTACGAGCAGTACTTC
-	TRBJ2-7	TRBV5-5	many	CASTPPGSYEQYF	TGTGCCAGCACCCCACCCGGTTCCTACGAGCAGTACTTC
TRBD1	TRBJ1-5	TRBV7-8	-	CASSWDSGGGQPQHF	TGTGCCAGCAGCTGGGACAGCGGGGGGGGTCAGCCCCAGCATTTT
TRBD2	TRBJ2-5	TRBV3-1	many	CASSRLAGGQETQYF	TGTGCCAGCAGTCGACTAGCGGGGGGCCAAGAGACCCAGTACTTC
-	TRBJ1-1	TRBV29-1	many	CSVDGSERANTEAFF	TGCAGCGTTGATGGTAGCGAGCGGGCGAACACTGAAGCTTTCTTT
-	TRBJ1-2	TRBV14	few	CASSQAWTYGYTF	TGTGCCAGCAGCCAAGCATGGACCTATGGCTACACCTTC
-	TRBJ2-2	TRBV28	-	CASSLGGRELFF	TGTGCCAGCAGTTTGGGGGGCCGGGAGCTGTTTTTT
-	TRBJ1-2	TRBV4-1	-	CASSQDRWRLNYGYTF	TGCGCCAGCAGCCAAGATCGGTGGCGCCTTAACTATGGCTACACCTTC
TRBD2	TRBJ2-3	TRBV6-9	-	CASSYSSGGPGEDTQYF	TGTGCCAGCAGTTACTCTAGCGGGGGTCCCGGGGAAGATACGCAGTATTTT
TRBD1	TRBJ2-2	TRBV5-1	-	CASSPGQGASTGELFF	TGCGCCAGCAGCCCCGGACAGGGGGCTAGCACCGGGGAGCTGTTTTTT
TRBD1	TRBJ1-1	TRBV5-1	-	CASSLTRTGRNTEAFF	TGCGCCAGCAGCTTGACCCGGACAGGGAGGAACACTGAAGCTTTCTTT
TRBD1	TRBJ1-2	TRBV29-1	many	CSVEYRGSGYTF	TGCAGCGTTGAATACAGGGGAAGCGGCTACACCTTC
-	TRBJ2-7	TRBV7-9	few	CASSSDTQFEQYF	TGTGCCAGCAGCTCGGACACCCAGTTTGAGCAGTACTTC
TRBD2	TRBJ2-3	TRBV13	-	CASSLESGSRTDTQYF	TGTGCCAGCAGCTTAGAAAGCGGGAGTCGGACAGATACGCAGTATTTT
-	TRBJ1-2	TRBV11-2	many	CASSAAANLNYGYTF	TGTGCCAGCAGCGCGGCAGCGAACCTTAACTATGGCTACACCTTC
-	TRBJ2-2	TRBV7-7	-	CTSKHPGGKNTGELFF	TGTACTAGCAAGCATCCGGGGGGCAAGAACACCGGGGAGCTGTTTTTT
TRBD2	TRBJ2-7	TRBV28	many	CAKAGTYEQYF	TGTGCCAAAGCGGGGACCTACGAGCAGTACTTC
-	TRBJ1-1	TRBV28	many	CASSLLAGHGFNTEAFF	TGTGCCAGCAGTTTATTAGCAGGGCACGGGTTTAACACTGAAGCTTTCTTT
-	TRBJ1-5	TRBV24-1	many	CATSDLGGQPQHF	TGTGCCACCAGTGATTTGGGGGGTCAGCCCCAGCATTTT
-	TRBJ1-5	TRBV30	-	CAWSVPFGNQPQHF	TGTGCCTGGAGTGTCCCCTTCGGCAATCAGCCCCAGCATTTT
TRBD1	TRBJ2-7	TRBV6-1	-	CASSTRDRYYEQYF	TGTGCCAGCAGTACCCGGGACAGGTATTACGAGCAGTACTTC
-	TRBJ2-1	TRBV28	-	CASRESQGQYNEQFF	TGTGCCAGCAGGGAGAGCCAGGGCCAATACAATGAGCAGTTCTTC
TRBD2	TRBJ2-5	TRBV7-8	many	CASSSRLAGGLQETQYF	TGTGCCAGCAGCTCACGACTAGCGGGAGGGCTGCAAGAGACCCAGTACTTC
TRBD2	TRBJ2-7	TRBV27	few	CASSPSASRAGLSYEQYF	TGTGCCAGCAGTCCTAGCGCCTCCCGGGCGGGACTATCCTACGAGCAGTACTTC
-	TRBJ2-7	TRBV12-3/TRBV12-4	few	CASSFHHQGAYEQYF	TGTGCCAGCAGTTTTCACCACCAAGGAGCCTACGAGCAGTACTTC
TRBD1	TRBJ2-5	TRBV19	few	CASSIGQGAWETQYF	TGTGCCAGTAGTATAGGACAGGGAGCTTGGGAGACCCAGTACTTC